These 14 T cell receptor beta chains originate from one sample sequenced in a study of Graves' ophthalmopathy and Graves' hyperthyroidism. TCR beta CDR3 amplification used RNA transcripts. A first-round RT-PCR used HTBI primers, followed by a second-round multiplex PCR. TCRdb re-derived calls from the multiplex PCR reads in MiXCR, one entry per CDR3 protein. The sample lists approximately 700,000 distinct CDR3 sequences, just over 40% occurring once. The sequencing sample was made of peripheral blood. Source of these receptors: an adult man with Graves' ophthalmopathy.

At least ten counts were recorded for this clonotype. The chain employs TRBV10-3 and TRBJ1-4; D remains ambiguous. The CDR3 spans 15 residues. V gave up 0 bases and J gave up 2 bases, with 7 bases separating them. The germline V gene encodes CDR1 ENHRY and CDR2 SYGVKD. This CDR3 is CAISESAGTNEKLFF. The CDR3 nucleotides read TGTGCCATCAGTGAGTCCGCTGGGACTAATGAAAAACTGTTTTTT.

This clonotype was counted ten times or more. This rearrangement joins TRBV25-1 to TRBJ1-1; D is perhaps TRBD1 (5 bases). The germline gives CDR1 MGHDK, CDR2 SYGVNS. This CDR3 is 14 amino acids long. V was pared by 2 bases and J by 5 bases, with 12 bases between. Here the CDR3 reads CASSERGRVTEAFF. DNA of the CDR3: TGTGCCAGCAGTGAACGGGGACGGGTTACTGAAGCTTTCTTT.

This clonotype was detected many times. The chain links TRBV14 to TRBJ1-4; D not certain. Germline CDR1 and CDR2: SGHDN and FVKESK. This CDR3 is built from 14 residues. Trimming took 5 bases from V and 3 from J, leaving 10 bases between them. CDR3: CASSSGFSNEKLFF. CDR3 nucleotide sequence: TGTGCCAGCAGCTCGGGTTTCTCTAATGAAAAACTGTTTTTT.

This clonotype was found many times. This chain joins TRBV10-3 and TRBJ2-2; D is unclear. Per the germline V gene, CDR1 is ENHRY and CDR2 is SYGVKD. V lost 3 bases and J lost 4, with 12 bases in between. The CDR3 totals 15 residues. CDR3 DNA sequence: TGTGCCATCAGTGACGAGATTATGGGCACCGGGGAGCTGTTTTTT. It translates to CAISDEIMGTGELFF.

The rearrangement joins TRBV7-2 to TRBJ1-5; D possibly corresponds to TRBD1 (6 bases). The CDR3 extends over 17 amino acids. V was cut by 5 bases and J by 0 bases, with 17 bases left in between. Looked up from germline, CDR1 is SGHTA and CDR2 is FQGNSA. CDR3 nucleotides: TGTGCCAGCAGCCAAGATCGGACAGAGTATAGCAATCAGCCCCAGCATTTT. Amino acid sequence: CASSQDRTEYSNQPQHF.

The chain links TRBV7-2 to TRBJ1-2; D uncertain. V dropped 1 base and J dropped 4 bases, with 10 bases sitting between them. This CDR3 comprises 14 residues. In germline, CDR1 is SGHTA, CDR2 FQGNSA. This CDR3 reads CTSSLGTEVYGYTF. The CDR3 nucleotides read TGTACCAGCAGCTTAGGGACGGAGGTCTATGGCTACACCTTC.

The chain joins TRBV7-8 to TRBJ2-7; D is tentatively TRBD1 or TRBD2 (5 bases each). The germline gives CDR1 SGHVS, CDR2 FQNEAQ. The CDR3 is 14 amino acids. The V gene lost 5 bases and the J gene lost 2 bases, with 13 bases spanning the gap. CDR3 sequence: CASSPGPGPYEQYF. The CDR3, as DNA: TGTGCCAGCAGCCCAGGGCCGGGACCCTACGAGCAGTACTTC.

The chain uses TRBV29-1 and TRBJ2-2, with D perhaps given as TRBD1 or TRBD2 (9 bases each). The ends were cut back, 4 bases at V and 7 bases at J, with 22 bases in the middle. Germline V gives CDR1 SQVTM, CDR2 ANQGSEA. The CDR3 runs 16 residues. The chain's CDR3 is CSVVNRGRGRVGELFF. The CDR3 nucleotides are TGCAGCGTTGTTAACAGGGGGCGCGGGAGGGTCGGGGAGCTGTTTTTT.

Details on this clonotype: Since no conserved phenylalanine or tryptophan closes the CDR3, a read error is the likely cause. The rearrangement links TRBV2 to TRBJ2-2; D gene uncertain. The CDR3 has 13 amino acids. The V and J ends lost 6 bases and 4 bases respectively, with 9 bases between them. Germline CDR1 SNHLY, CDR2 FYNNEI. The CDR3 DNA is TGTGCCAGCAGCCCCTCGGGCACCGGGGAGCTGTTTTTA. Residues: CASSPSGTGELFL.

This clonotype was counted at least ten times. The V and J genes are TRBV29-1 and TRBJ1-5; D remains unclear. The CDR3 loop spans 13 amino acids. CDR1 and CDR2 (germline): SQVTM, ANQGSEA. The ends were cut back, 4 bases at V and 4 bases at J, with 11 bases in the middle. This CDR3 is CSVGEGPNQPQHF. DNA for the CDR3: TGCAGCGTTGGGGAAGGGCCTAATCAGCCCCAGCATTTT. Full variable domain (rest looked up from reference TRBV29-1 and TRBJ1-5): SAVISQKPSRDICQRGTSLTIQCQVDSQVTMMFWYRQQPGQSLTLIATANQGSEATYESGFVIDKFPISRPNLTFSTLTVSNMSPEDSSIYLCSVGEGPNQPQHFGDGTRLSIL.

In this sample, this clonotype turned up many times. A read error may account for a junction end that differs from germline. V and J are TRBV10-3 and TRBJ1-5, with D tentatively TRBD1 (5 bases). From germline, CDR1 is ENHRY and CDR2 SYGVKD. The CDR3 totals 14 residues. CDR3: CASSDWSGSAPQHF. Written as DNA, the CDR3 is TGTGCCAGCAGTGATTGGTCAGGGTCCGCGCCCCAGCATTTT.

The CDR3 spells CAIRGQGEYGYTF. The DNA for the CDR3 is TGTGCCATCAGGGGACAGGGTGAATATGGCTACACCTTC. The rearrangement links TRBV10-3 to TRBJ1-2, with 9 bases matching TRBD1. Germline V lookup: CDR1 ENHRY, CDR2 SYGVKD. Losses at the gene ends were 6 bases for V and 5 bases for J; bases not matched to a gene: 4. The CDR3 is 13 amino acids.

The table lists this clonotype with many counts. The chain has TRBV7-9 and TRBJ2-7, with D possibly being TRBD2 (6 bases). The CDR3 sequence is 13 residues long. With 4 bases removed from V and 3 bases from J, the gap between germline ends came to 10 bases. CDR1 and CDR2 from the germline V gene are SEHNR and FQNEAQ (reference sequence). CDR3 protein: CASSSGTHYEQYF. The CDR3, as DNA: TGTGCCAGCAGCTCCGGGACTCACTACGAGCAGTACTTC.

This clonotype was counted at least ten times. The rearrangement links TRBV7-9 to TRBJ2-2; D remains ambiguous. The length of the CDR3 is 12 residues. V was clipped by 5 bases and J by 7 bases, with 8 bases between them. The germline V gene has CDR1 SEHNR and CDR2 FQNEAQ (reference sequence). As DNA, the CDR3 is TGTGCCAGCAGCCAACGACACGGGGAGCTGTTTTTT. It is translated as CASSQRHGELFF. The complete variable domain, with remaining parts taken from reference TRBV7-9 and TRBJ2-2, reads DTGVSQNPRHKITKRGQNVTFRCDPISEHNRLYWYRQTLGQGPEFLTYFQNEAQLEKSRLLSDRFSAERPKGSFSTLEIQRTEQGDSAMYLCASSQRHGELFFGEGSRLTVL.